The present entry profiles one T cell receptor beta chain with its context. Its antigen is currently unknown. This entry is derived from a study of blood T cells in healthy people across ages. Study conclusions and caveats: Researchers report that TCR beta diversity correlated strongly with naive T cell percentage.

A J-beta primer mix and a sample-barcoded 5' primer were used in a second PCR of roughly 7 to 12 cycles. TCRdb redid the calling of the 5' RACE reads with MiXCR, one entry per CDR3 protein. This table holds about 970,000 distinct CDR3 sequences, about 51% found once. V lost 4 bases, J lost 0 bases, and 4 bases stayed unmatched. Germline-derived CDR1 and CDR2 are LNHNV and YYDKDF (reference sequence). CDR3 length: 15 residues. Researchers isolated at least 6.5 million PBMCs per sample. Sequenced: blood. This receptor was taken from a woman aged 55-75 years in good health. This chain links TRBV15 with TRBJ2-7; TRBD2 agrees at 9 bases. In DNA form, the CDR3 reads TGTGCCACCAGCACCTGGACTAGCGACTCCTACGAGCAGTACTTC. This gives the protein CATSTWTSDSYEQYF.